This entry lists 27 T cell receptor beta chains sequenced from one sample in a study of blood T cell repertoires in COVID-19 (dated by TCRdb to 2020 to 2022). The library relied on the immunoSEQ multiplex PCR assay. This is the immuneACCESS table as TCRdb keeps it, with only in-frame sequences that have V and J called. A part of the clones is gone; compared with another copy, unresolved V genes explain less than half, and the rest is unexplained. Recorded for this sample are over 130,000 clones; roughly 80% of them occurred a single time. The top ten clonotypes cover 9% of the sample. Material: peripheral blood. All receptors derive from a woman in her fifties or sixties with active or convalescent COVID-19.

The gene calls are TRBV5-1 and TRBJ2-5; D might be TRBD1 (6 bases). The germline V gene encodes CDR1 SGHRS and CDR2 YFSETQ. The CDR3 runs to 15 residues. V was trimmed by 5 bases and J by 4 bases, leaving 18 bases between them. The CDR3 region has the DNA TGCGCCAGCAGTTCCGGGGTAACAGGGAGAGAGACCCAGTACTTC. Amino acid sequence: CASSSGVTGRETQYF.

This chain joins TRBV28 and TRBJ1-5, with TRBD1 as a possible D gene (5 bases). Germline CDR1 MDHEN, CDR2 SYDVKM. The length of the CDR3 is 16 residues. V lost 7 bases to trimming and J lost 9 bases, with 25 bases between them. This chain's CDR3 is CASTPDGTPWVRPQHF. As DNA, the CDR3 is TGTGCCAGCACCCCCGACGGGACTCCCTGGGTTCGGCCCCAGCATTTT.

This clone was seen a few times. The rearrangement joins TRBV2 to TRBJ2-1, with D unresolved. This CDR3 is 11 amino acids long. V was pared by 6 bases and J by 3 bases, with 3 bases between. CDR1 and CDR2 (germline): SNHLY, FYNNEI. The DNA of the CDR3 is TGTGCCAGCAGCCACTACAATGAGCAGTTCTTC. Encoded protein: CASSHYNEQFF. Combining the CDR3 with reference TRBV2 and TRBJ2-1 gives the whole variable domain EPEVTQTPSHQVTQMGQEVILRCVPISNHLYFYWYRQILGQKVEFLVSFYNNEISEKSEIFDDQFSVERPDGSNFTLKIRSTKLEDSAMYFCASSHYNEQFFGPGTRLTVL.

V gene TRBV30 combines with J gene TRBJ2-3; D may be TRBD2 (5 bases). The germline V gene has CDR1 GTSNPN and CDR2 SVGIG (reference sequence). The CDR3 loop spans 15 amino acids. The ends were cut back, 3 bases at V and 0 bases at J, with 13 bases in the middle. This chain's CDR3 is CAWRVAGSSTDTQYF. The CDR3 DNA follows: TGTGCCTGGAGAGTGGCGGGTTCCAGCACAGATACGCAGTATTTT.

V usage is TRBV5-1 and J usage is TRBJ2-2; 9 nucleotides line up with TRBD2. Germline values: CDR1 SGHRS, CDR2 YFSETQ. The CDR3 runs 16 residues. The junction had 13 bases not matched to a gene; V was cut back by 6 bases and J by 7 bases. The CDR3 reads CASNPTAGGGNGELFF. Written as DNA, the CDR3 is TGCGCCAGCAACCCGACAGCGGGAGGCGGTAACGGGGAGCTGTTTTTT.

The V gene is TRBV5-6, the J gene TRBJ2-5, with 9 bases fitting TRBD2. Germline assignment: CDR1 SGHDT and CDR2 YYEEEE. This CDR3 is 18 amino acids long. Trimming at V came to 0 bases and at J to 1 base, leaving 10 bases not matched to a gene. In nucleotides, the CDR3 is TGTGCCAGCAGCTTGGCCAGGAGGAGCGGGGGGACCCAAGAGACCCAGTACTTC. Its translation is CASSLARRSGGTQETQYF.

CDR3 DNA: TGTGCCAGCAACTCGGACAGGGCTGGCGCTGAAGCTTTCTTT. This translates into CASNSDRAGAEAFF. This rearrangement joins TRBV6-5 to TRBJ1-1; 8 bases match TRBD1. The CDR3 is 14 amino acids. The germline gives CDR1 MNHEY, CDR2 SVGAGI. V was clipped by 7 bases and J by 6 bases; unmatched bases: 10.

The chain joins TRBV6-6 to TRBJ1-3; D is undetermined. The CDR3 loop spans 14 amino acids. Trimming took off 4 bases at V and 0 bases at J, with 7 bases between the two ends. Per germline, CDR1 MNHNY and CDR2 SVGAGI (reference sequence). DNA of the CDR3: TGTGCCAGCAGTTCGCTGAGCTCTGGAAACACCATATATTTT. Protein: CASSSLSSGNTIYF.

This rearrangement joins TRBV30 to TRBJ1-4; D is unclear. The germline V gene encodes CDR1 GTSNPN and CDR2 SVGIG (reference sequence). V was clipped by 0 bases and J by 7 bases, with 9 bases between them. This CDR3 comprises 13 residues. The CDR3 protein is CAWSVLLGEKLFF. CDR3 coding DNA: TGTGCCTGGAGTGTACTGCTTGGTGAAAAACTGTTTTTT.

In nucleotides, the CDR3 is TGTGCCAGCAGCTTGGGAGCGGGGGGGTTCAATGAGCAGTTCTTC. It specifies CASSLGAGGFNEQFF. This chain connects TRBV5-4 to TRBJ2-1, with 10 bases fitting TRBD2. V gave up 0 bases and J gave up 6 bases; unmatched junction bases: 3. This CDR3 is built from 15 residues. Germline V gene data show CDR1 as SGHNT and CDR2 as YYREEE (reference sequence).

V usage is TRBV11-3 and J usage is TRBJ1-1, with D possibly matching TRBD1 (5 bases). The CDR3 is made up of 15 amino acids. Germline values: CDR1 SGHNT, CDR2 YENEEA. V was shortened by 5 bases and J by 6 bases, with 19 bases between the two germline ends. DNA of the CDR3: TGTGCCAGCAGCATGATCCGTCCCGGGGGGGCTGAAGCTTTCTTT. Its protein product is CASSMIRPGGAEAFF.

This clone was counted only a few times. This chain uses TRBV6-6 with TRBJ2-2, with 12 positions matching TRBD2. This CDR3 spans 18 amino acids. Germline CDR1 reads MNHNY; CDR2 reads SVGAGI (reference sequence). The V gene end was trimmed by 5 bases and the J gene end by 6 bases; junction bases not matched to a gene: 13. The CDR3 sequence: CASSPRLGLAGYAGELFF. The CDR3 DNA reads TGTGCCAGCAGTCCCAGGCTAGGACTAGCGGGATACGCCGGGGAGCTGTTTTTT.

This clone showed up just once. This sequence joins TRBV4-3 and TRBJ2-7; TRBD2 aligns across 12 bases. The trim removed 1 base at V and 4 bases at J, leaving 5 bases unmatched. The CDR3 sequence is 16 residues long. CDR1 is LGHNA and CDR2 is YSLEER in the germline V gene. The CDR3 DNA reads TGCGCCAGCAGCCAAGCTAGCGGGGGGGCGTTTTACGAGCAGTACTTC. Translated: CASSQASGGAFYEQYF.

J is TRBJ2-3 and V is TRBV27; maybe TRBD1 (5 bases). CDR1 and CDR2 (germline): MNHEY, SMNVEV (reference sequence). V dropped 7 bases and J dropped 0 bases, with 17 bases sitting between them. The CDR3 contains 16 residues. This CDR3 reads CASNPMGDRSTDTQYF. CDR3 coding DNA: TGTGCCAGCAACCCTATGGGCGACAGAAGCACAGATACGCAGTATTTT.

The J gene is TRBJ2-7, the V gene TRBV23-1, with a tentative D call TRBD1 (6 bases). TRBV23-1 is an ORF for which the function is uncertain. The CDR3 consists of 16 residues. The V and J ends lost 2 bases and 0 bases respectively, with 14 bases between them. The CDR3 loop reads CASSQIIGTTSYEQYF. CDR3 in DNA: TGCGCCAGCAGTCAAATTATCGGGACAACCTCCTACGAGCAGTACTTC.

The V gene is TRBV9, the J gene TRBJ2-3, with 10 bases matching TRBD2. Germline V gene sequence: CDR1 SGDLS, CDR2 YYNGEE. The CDR3 sequence is 16 residues long. J was trimmed by 2 bases and V by 3 bases; bases with no gene match: 6. CDR3 sequence: CASSASLAGNTDTQYF. CDR3 DNA: TGTGCCAGCAGCGCTTCACTAGCGGGGAACACAGATACGCAGTATTTT.

The chain joins TRBV5-6 to TRBJ2-7; D is unclear. CDR1 is SGHDT and CDR2 is YYEEEE in the germline V gene. Trimming left V 0 bases short and J 5 bases short, with 12 bases between. This CDR3 spans 14 amino acids. CDR3 nucleotide sequence: TGTGCCAGCAGCTTGGGCGCTGATATCAACGAGCAGTACTTC. This encodes CASSLGADINEQYF.

This clone was seen once. The V gene is TRBV4-3, the J gene TRBJ1-2; TRBD1 agrees at 7 bases. V trimming: 4 bases; J trimming: 8 bases; junction bases outside the gene matches: 13. This CDR3 is built from 15 residues. Germline CDR1 is LGHNA and CDR2 is YSLEER. The CDR3 DNA reads as TGCGCCAGCAGCCCTGGGACAGCCCGGGTCGGAGGCTACACCTTC. It encodes CASSPGTARVGGYTF.

The V gene is TRBV18, the J gene TRBJ1-4; a possible D gene is TRBD1 (5 bases). The CDR3 covers 14 residues. Germline V gives CDR1 KGHSH, CDR2 LQKENI. The germline V and J ends were trimmed by 5 bases and 1 base, with 8 bases remaining between them. The CDR3 protein is CASSSGGTNEKLFF. The CDR3, as DNA: TGTGCCAGCTCATCCGGGGGAACTAATGAAAAACTGTTTTTT.

This chain connects TRBV9 to TRBJ2-2; the match to TRBD1 covers 10 bases. This CDR3 region has 15 residues. Per the germline V gene, CDR1 is SGDLS and CDR2 is YYNGEE. Losses at the gene ends were 4 bases for V and 4 bases for J; bases not matched to a gene: 4. The CDR3 DNA reads TGTGCCAGCAGCACGACAGGGGGCTTCACCGGGGAGCTGTTTTTT. Its protein product is CASSTTGGFTGELFF.

The chain links TRBV20-1 to TRBJ1-1; D is undetermined. This CDR3 is 13 amino acids long. From germline, CDR1 is DFQATT and CDR2 SNEGSKA (reference sequence). V lost 3 bases and J 0 bases, leaving 8 bases between the germline ends. The CDR3 DNA is TGCAGTGCTAGTTACTATATGAACACTGAAGCTTTCTTT. Protein: CSASYYMNTEAFF.

This clone was counted between two and nine times. This sequence joins TRBV4-2 and TRBJ1-5; D unclear. The CDR3 spans 15 residues. V gave up 0 bases and J gave up 5 bases, with 11 bases separating them. Germline V gives CDR1 LGHNA, CDR2 YNFKEQ. The CDR3 coding sequence is TGTGCCAGCAGCCAAGAGGAGTCAAGCTATCAGCCCCAGCATTTT. Encoded protein: CASSQEESSYQPQHF.

The chain uses TRBV14 and TRBJ2-2; 10 bases are shared with TRBD1. The trim removed 6 bases at V and 6 bases at J, leaving 7 bases unmatched. Germline CDR1 is SGHDN and CDR2 is FVKESK. The CDR3 covers 15 residues. The CDR3 region has the DNA TGTGCCAGCAGTCCCGGGACAGGGGTGGCCGGGGAGCTGTTTTTT. This codes for CASSPGTGVAGELFF.

This clone showed up just once. The rearrangement joins TRBV5-6 to TRBJ2-2; perhaps TRBD1 as D (6 bases). The V and J ends lost 3 bases and 0 bases respectively, with 12 bases between them. Germline-derived CDR1 and CDR2 are SGHDT and YYEEEE. The CDR3 has 16 amino acids. Written as DNA, the CDR3 is TGTGCCAGCAGCTGGGGGCCGGATTCGAACACCGGGGAGCTGTTTTTT. The encoded protein is CASSWGPDSNTGELFF.

The rearrangement links TRBV18 to TRBJ1-3, with TRBD1 matching 7 bases. The trim removed 2 bases at V and 0 bases at J, leaving 13 bases unmatched. Germline assignment: CDR1 KGHSH and CDR2 LQKENI. The CDR3 is 19 residues long. The CDR3 sequence: CASSPSYSPQGISGNTIYF. In DNA, the CDR3 is TGTGCCAGCTCACCATCGTACAGCCCACAGGGGATCTCTGGAAACACCATATATTTT.

J is TRBJ1-1 and V is TRBV5-5; TRBD1 agrees at 10 bases. Germline V CDR1 and CDR2: SGHKS, YYEKEE (reference sequence). V dropped 4 bases and J dropped 0; count of bases not matched to a gene: 6. CDR3 length: 16 amino acids. The CDR3 bases are TGTGCCAGCAGCGCGGGACAGGGGTACATGAACACTGAAGCTTTCTTT. This codes for CASSAGQGYMNTEAFF.

This clone occurred a few times. This rearrangement joins TRBV18 to TRBJ1-5; the D is unclear. Trimming cost V 4 bases and J 5 bases, with 9 bases left between them. This CDR3 spans 13 amino acids. The germline CDR1 and CDR2 sequences are KGHSH and LQKENI. CDR3 sequence: CASSLRRDQPQHF. The CDR3, as DNA: TGTGCCAGCTCACTACGACGGGATCAGCCCCAGCATTTT.